The 7 T cell receptor beta chains presented below share a single source sample, sequenced in a study of T cells after yellow fever vaccination. Each CDR3 protein gets one entry after TCRdb re-called the 5' RACE reads with MiXCR. Of approximately 250,000 distinct CDR3 sequences listed, around 3.5% are singletons. The sample in question was PBMCs, obtained 15 days after the yellow fever booster vaccination. Source of these receptors: a man younger than 35 who received the YFV17D yellow fever vaccine.

Ten or more counts support this clonotype. This rearrangement joins TRBV30 to TRBJ1-6; D is perhaps TRBD1 (6 bases). Germline CDR1 is GTSNPN and CDR2 is SVGIG (reference sequence). The CDR3 has 15 amino acids. V gave up 4 bases and J gave up 7 bases, with 17 bases separating them. The CDR3 bases are TGTGCCTGGAATATCCCAGGGGCGCGCAATTCACCCCTCCACTTT. It translates to CAWNIPGARNSPLHF.

The table lists this clonotype with a few counts. The chain carries TRBV24-1 and TRBJ2-3; D perhaps matches TRBD2 (7 bases). The ends were cut back, 2 bases at V and 1 base at J, with 12 bases in the middle. Germline CDR1 and CDR2: KGHDR and SFDVKD. CDR3 length: 16 amino acids. The CDR3: CATSDWGGRGTDTQYF. The CDR3 bases are TGTGCCACCAGTGATTGGGGGGGCCGGGGCACAGATACGCAGTATTTT.

This clonotype has a count of ten or more. Here the CDR3 reads CASSETGRDTGELFF. CDR3 bases: TGTGCCAGCAGTGAGACAGGGCGCGACACCGGGGAGCTGTTTTTT. This rearrangement joins TRBV2 to TRBJ2-2; 7 bases match TRBD1. Germline-derived CDR1 and CDR2 are SNHLY and FYNNEI. This CDR3 is built from 15 residues. Unmatched junction bases numbered 4, after V lost 3 bases and J lost 3 bases.

The V and J genes are TRBV6-5 and TRBJ1-1; TRBD1 matches at 7 bases. J gave up 5 bases and V 2 bases, and 8 bases lay outside the gene matches. Germline lookup yields CDR1 MNHEY and CDR2 SVGAGI. The CDR3 runs to 15 residues. Here the CDR3 reads CASSYLQGGLTEAFF. For the CDR3, the DNA is TGTGCCAGCAGTTACCTTCAGGGGGGTTTGACTGAAGCTTTCTTT.

There are many counts of this clonotype. The V call is TRBV6-2 or TRBV6-3, the J call TRBJ2-5, with D perhaps matching TRBD1 or TRBD2 (6 bases each). Germline values: CDR1 MNHEY, CDR2 SVGEGT. The CDR3 length is 14 residues. V was shortened by 5 bases and J by 5 bases, with 15 bases between the two germline ends. The CDR3 protein is CASSTEGGMETQYF. The CDR3 DNA is TGTGCCAGCAGTACGGAGGGGGGTATGGAGACCCAGTACTTC.

This clonotype was counted ten times or more. The chain is built from TRBV27 and TRBJ1-1; D is unresolved. The CDR3 has 14 amino acids. CDR1 MNHEY and CDR2 SMNVEV come from the germline V gene (reference sequence). V lost 6 bases, J lost 1 base, and 12 bases lay in between. CDR3 nucleotide sequence: TGTGCCAGCAGAAGGCTCGAGGGGAACACTGAAGCTTTCTTT. Translating gives CASRRLEGNTEAFF.

This clonotype was observed at least ten times. The chain recombines TRBV4-1 with TRBJ2-3; D not certain. This CDR3 has 16 amino acids. V was shortened by 0 bases and J by 0 bases, with 10 bases between the two germline ends. CDR1 and CDR2 (germline): MGHRA, YSYEKL. This CDR3 is CASSQDGPASTDTQYF. The CDR3 region has the DNA TGCGCCAGCAGCCAAGATGGGCCGGCTAGCACAGATACGCAGTATTTT.